These T cell receptor beta chains were read from a single sample in a study of blood T cell repertoires in COVID-19. Some clones are missing from TCRdb's copy, which holds only in-frame ones; the method was immunoSEQ multiplex PCR. The sample shows a few hundred thousand clones, roughly 89% of them seen only once. Sequenced: PBMCs or T cells enriched from blood (not recorded which). These TCRs come from a woman under 30 with acute COVID-19. Both conserved end residues are part of each CDR3. The D gene is left open where the match is weak. Not every row has a clone size; where given, it reads once, few, many or a size class.

J gene	D gene	V gene	clone size	CDR3 DNA	CDR3 protein
TRBJ2-2	.	TRBV29-1	.	TGCAGCGTTGCCCGGGGGAGAAACACCGGGGAGCTGTTTTTT	CSVARGRNTGELFF
TRBJ2-7	TRBD1	TRBV10-3	.	TGTGCCATCAGTGAGTCCGGGGTGACAGGGTCTGGCGAGCAGTACTTC	CAISESGVTGSGEQYF
TRBJ1-1	.	TRBV5-1	.	TGCGCCAGCAGCTTCGACATGAACACTGAAGCTTTCTTT	CASSFDMNTEAFF
TRBJ2-7	.	TRBV5-1	.	TGCGCCAGCAGCGGGCCCGTGACTAGAGGCGAGCAGTACTTC	CASSGPVTRGEQYF
TRBJ2-1	.	TRBV11-3	.	TGTGCCAGCAGCCCCAATTCAGGGGCCAATGAGCAGTTCTTC	CASSPNSGANEQFF
TRBJ1-2	TRBD1	TRBV15	.	TGTGCCACCAGCAGAGAACCCGGACAGGGATCTACTGGCTACACCTTC	CATSREPGQGSTGYTF
TRBJ2-7	TRBD2	TRBV10-3	.	TGTGCCATCAGTCCGAGCGGGAGCCAGGGGGAGCAGTACTTC	CAISPSGSQGEQYF
TRBJ2-1	TRBD2	TRBV9	once	TGTGCCAGCAGGTCGGGACTAGCGGGAGACAATGAGCAGTTCTTC	CASRSGLAGDNEQFF
TRBJ2-1	TRBD2	TRBV19	once	TGTGCCAGTAGTGCGGGAGGTGGCCGGGGAGGGTCGTACAATGAGCAGTTCTTC	CASSAGGGRGGSYNEQFF
TRBJ1-2	.	TRBV10-3	.	TGTGCCATCAGTGGGGCCGCTAACTATGGCTACACCTTC	CAISGAANYGYTF
TRBJ2-3	TRBD2	TRBV11-3	.	TGTGCCAGCAGCTTTTCTAGACTAGCGGGAGACTCAGATACGCAGTATTTT	CASSFSRLAGDSDTQYF
TRBJ1-5	.	TRBV18	.	TGTGCCAGCTCACCAGGCCCCTCAGGAAATCAGCCCCAGCATTTT	CASSPGPSGNQPQHF
TRBJ2-2	TRBD2	TRBV7-2	few	TGTGCCAGCAGCCCCCTGGCGGGAGGGCCTGGTGGGGAGCTGTTTTTT	CASSPLAGGPGGELFF
TRBJ2-2	.	TRBV2	once	TGTGCCAGCACCTGGACAGTGAACACCGGGGAGCTGTTTTTT	CASTWTVNTGELFF
TRBJ2-4	.	TRBV3-1/TRBV3-2	.	TGTGCCAGCAGCCAATATACAGGAAACATTCAGTACTTC	CASSQYTGNIQYF
TRBJ2-1	.	TRBV24-1	.	TGTGCCACCAGTGAACAAGGGGGGGACAATGAGCAGTTCTTC	CATSEQGGDNEQFF
TRBJ2-1	.	TRBV15	.	TGTGCCACCAGCAGAGGAGGCGTTTACAATGAGCAGTTCTTC	CATSRGGVYNEQFF
TRBJ2-7	TRBD2	TRBV5-6	.	TGTGCCAGCAGCTCGGGACTAGCGGGAACCTACGAGCAGTACTTC	CASSSGLAGTYEQYF
TRBJ1-3	.	TRBV9	.	TGTGCCAGCAGCGTAGGTGGGGGGGCAGCTGGAAACACCATATATTTT	CASSVGGGAAGNTIYF
TRBJ1-2	TRBD1	TRBV5-1	.	TGCGCCAACAGGGGGACAGGCCAATCTAACTATGGCTACACCTTC	CANRGTGQSNYGYTF
TRBJ2-1	TRBD1	TRBV9	.	TGTGCCAGCAGCGTATATGGGACAGCAAACAATGAGCAGTTCTTC	CASSVYGTANNEQFF
TRBJ1-5	.	TRBV5-1	.	TGCGCCAGCAGCTTGGATAGTCGCAATCAGCCCCAGCATTTT	CASSLDSRNQPQHF
TRBJ2-7	.	TRBV6-6	.	TGTGCCAGCAGTGTCTTACCGGGACAAGCAAGCTACGAGCAGTACTTC	CASSVLPGQASYEQYF
TRBJ1-5	TRBD1	TRBV18	.	TGTGCCAGCTCACCAGGACAGGTGAAGCCCCAGCATTTT	CASSPGQVKPQHF
TRBJ2-2	.	TRBV19	.	TGTGCCAGTAGTAACACGGGGGAGCTGTTTTTT	CASSNTGELFF
TRBJ2-7	TRBD2	TRBV18	once	TGTGCCAGCTCACCATTGACTAGCGGCGAGCAGTACTTC	CASSPLTSGEQYF
TRBJ1-2	TRBD1	TRBV24-1	.	TGTGCCACCAGTGATCCGACAGGGTCAAACTATGGCTACACCTTC	CATSDPTGSNYGYTF
TRBJ2-1	TRBD1	TRBV24-1	.	TGTGCCACCAGTGATCGACAGGGCTTTCGGAATGAGCAGTTCTTC	CATSDRQGFRNEQFF
TRBJ2-7	TRBD1	TRBV18	.	TGTGCCAGCTCGTTGACAGGGGACACCTTCCTCTACGAGCAGTACTTC	CASSLTGDTFLYEQYF
TRBJ1-5	TRBD1	TRBV23-1	.	TGCGCCAGCAGTATTAGACAGGGCCGGAGCAATCAGCCCCAGCATTTT	CASSIRQGRSNQPQHF
TRBJ2-3	.	TRBV18	.	TGTGCCAGCTTTGGCGCGGAAGATACGCAGTATTTT	CASFGAEDTQYF
TRBJ2-7	TRBD1	TRBV7-9	.	TGTGCCAGCAGCTTGACAGGGGTCTACGAGCAGTACTTC	CASSLTGVYEQYF
TRBJ1-1	TRBD1	TRBV5-6	.	TGTGCCAGCAGCTTTAGTCTCCAGGGGGGGAACACTGAAGCTTTCTTT	CASSFSLQGGNTEAFF
TRBJ2-2	.	TRBV11-2	.	TGTGCCAGCAGTCATAGGGGCCGTGGGAACACCGGGGAGCTGTTTTTT	CASSHRGRGNTGELFF
TRBJ1-5	.	TRBV6-2/TRBV6-3	.	TGTGCCAGCAGTACGGGGTCCCAGCCCCAGCATTTT	CASSTGSQPQHF
TRBJ1-1	.	TRBV7-6	once	TGTGCCAGCAGCTTGAGGCGGAACACTGAAGCTTTCTTT	CASSLRRNTEAFF
TRBJ1-4	.	TRBV4-1	once	TGCGCCAGCAGCCATCCACAGGCCGACGAGACTAATGAAAAACTGTTTTTT	CASSHPQADETNEKLFF
TRBJ1-5	TRBD1	TRBV6-5	.	TGTGCCAGCAGCCGGGACAGGGGTGGCAATCAGCCCCAGCATTTT	CASSRDRGGNQPQHF
TRBJ1-1	TRBD1	TRBV5-5	.	TGTGCCAGCAGCCCTGGGACAGGAGCTGAAGCTTTCTTT	CASSPGTGAEAFF
TRBJ2-3	TRBD2	TRBV7-2	.	TGTGCCAGCAGCCTAAGACTAGCGGGAGCGAAAGATACGCAGTATTTT	CASSLRLAGAKDTQYF